This T cell receptor beta chain originates from a study of control samples from healthy donors and cancer patients. The protocol was immunoSEQ multiplex PCR, while the TCRdb copy is restricted to in-frame clones and leaves out a portion. Recorded for this sample: some 180,000 clones. This receptor was identified in a woman aged 25 to 39 in good health. Sequenced: blood.

In DNA form, the CDR3 reads TGTGCCAGCAGCCAAGAGCAGGGTGGATCGGGCGGCTACACCTTC. Its protein is CASSQEQGGSGGYTF. The chain links TRBV4-2 to TRBJ1-2; maybe TRBD1 (5 bases). CDR3 length: 15 residues. V was shortened by 0 bases and J by 8 bases, with 16 bases between the two germline ends. CDR1 LGHNA and CDR2 YNFKEQ come from the germline V gene.